This is a list of T cell receptor beta chains from one sample in a study of identical twins. TCRdb independently ran MiXCR on the 5' RACE reads; one entry per CDR3 protein. Among some 900,000 distinct CDR3 sequences, 9% to 15% were seen once, and the ten largest hold about 1.5%. These sequences were also reported in another study, on yellow fever vaccine responses in identical twins.

Source material: PBMCs. These receptors all stem from a woman in her late teens or twenties in good health. The CDR3 runs from the conserved cysteine through the conserved F or W. A D gene is named only where the DNA matches it firmly. The size entry is marked missing in some rows and otherwise reads once, few, many or a size class.

>NA|TRBV27|TRBJ2-1|few
TGTGCCAGCAGTTTATCGAGGATTCGAGAGCAGTTCTTC
CASSLSRIREQFF
>NA|TRBV5-5|TRBJ1-2|few
TGTGCCAGCGCGTTCGCCGGGGTTAGGGGCTACACCTTC
CASAFAGVRGYTF
>NA|TRBV15|TRBJ2-1|NA
TGTGCCACCAGCAGAGAAATCTACTGGTACAATGAGCAGTTCTTC
CATSREIYWYNEQFF
>NA|TRBV12-3/TRBV12-4|TRBJ2-1|many
TGTGCCAGCAGCCCCCCTGCTCACAATGAGCAGTTCTTC
CASSPPAHNEQFF
>NA|TRBV10-2|TRBJ1-3|NA
TGCGCCAGCGGTACTGGAAACACCATATATTTT
CASGTGNTIYF
>NA|TRBV28|TRBJ2-5|few
TGTGCCAGCAGTTTAAACGCATTTACGTACTTC
CASSLNAFTYF
>TRBD1|TRBV20-1|TRBJ2-5|few
TGCAGTGCTGGCACAGGGGGCAGCTTTCAAGAGACCCAGTACTTC
CSAGTGGSFQETQYF
>NA|TRBV20-1|TRBJ2-3|few
TGCAGTGCTAGAGATGGTACGGTCGACACAGATACGCAGTATTTT
CSARDGTVDTDTQYF
>TRBD2|TRBV3-1|TRBJ2-3|NA
TGTGCCAGCAGCCCCATCCGGACTAGCGGGAACACAGATACGCAGTATTTT
CASSPIRTSGNTDTQYF
>NA|TRBV20-1|TRBJ2-1|NA
TGCAGTGCTAGAGACTACGGGACCGGCTCCTACAATGAGCAGTTCTTC
CSARDYGTGSYNEQFF
>TRBD1|TRBV3-1|TRBJ1-1|few
TGTGCCAGCACCACAGGGGGGACGAACACTGAAGCTTTCTTT
CASTTGGTNTEAFF
>TRBD2|TRBV2|TRBJ2-2|few
TGTGCCAGCAGACCTCTTACTAGCGGGAGGGAGAACACCGGGGAGCTGTTTTTT
CASRPLTSGRENTGELFF
>NA|TRBV4-1|TRBJ1-6|few
TGCGCCAGCAGCCAAGATATAACCAATAATTCACCCCTCCACTTT
CASSQDITNNSPLHF
>NA|TRBV4-1|TRBJ1-1|few
TGCGCCAGCAGCCAAGACGGGTTTGACACTGAAGCTTTCTTT
CASSQDGFDTEAFF
>TRBD2|TRBV27|TRBJ2-1|NA
TGTGCCAGCAGGATTAGCGGGGGCCGAGTGGTCTTC
CASRISGGRVVF
>TRBD1|TRBV5-6|TRBJ1-2|many
TGTGCCAGCAGCGACCTTGGGACAGGGAGTTATGGCTACACCTTC
CASSDLGTGSYGYTF
>TRBD1|TRBV7-3|TRBJ2-6|NA
TGTGCCAGCAGCCCGAGTGCAGGGGGATTCTCTGGGGCCAACGTCCTGACTTTC
CASSPSAGGFSGANVLTF
>TRBD1|TRBV5-1|TRBJ2-1|few
TGCGCCAGCAGCCCAGGACAGGAAACCAATGAGCAGTTCTTC
CASSPGQETNEQFF
>NA|TRBV18|TRBJ2-3|NA
TGTGCCAGCTCACGCTACGGGGCAGATACGCAGTATTTT
CASSRYGADTQYF
>NA|TRBV5-1|TRBJ2-3|few
TGCGCCAGCGCGGGCCAATTACAGGGCCCAGATACGCAGTATTTT
CASAGQLQGPDTQYF
>TRBD2|TRBV9|TRBJ2-2|NA
TGTGCCAGCAGCGGAGGACTAGCGGGAGGGGGTACCGGGGAGCTGTTTTTT
CASSGGLAGGGTGELFF
>TRBD1|TRBV20-1|TRBJ1-2|NA
TGCAGTGCTAGAGACTCCGGGACAGGGGGATATGGCTACACCTTC
CSARDSGTGGYGYTF
>TRBD1|TRBV3-1|TRBJ1-5|NA
TGTGCCAGCAGCAAAGGACAGGGGGCCTATTTCGATCAGCCCCAGCATTTT
CASSKGQGAYFDQPQHF
>TRBD1|TRBV5-8|TRBJ2-1|NA
TGTGCCAGGAGAAACAGGGGCTCCTACAATGAGCAGTTCTTC
CARRNRGSYNEQFF
>NA|TRBV15|TRBJ2-5|NA
TGTGCCACCAGCAGAGCAGGGGTTGGGCCTGGAGAGACCCAGTACTTC
CATSRAGVGPGETQYF
>NA|TRBV10-3|TRBJ1-1|NA
TGTGCCATCACCCAGAGGGGCCCCATGAACACGGAAGCTTTCTTT
CAITQRGPMNTEAFF
>TRBD2|TRBV3-1|TRBJ2-2|few
TGTGCCAGCAGCCGGACTAGCGGGGGCCCGACGAACACCGGGGAGCTGTTTTTT
CASSRTSGGPTNTGELFF
>NA|TRBV12-3/TRBV12-4|TRBJ1-2|few
TGTGCCAGCAGTTTCGAGGTTAACTATGGCTACACCTTC
CASSFEVNYGYTF
>NA|TRBV9|TRBJ1-2|few
TGTGCCAGCAGCGTAGCAGGATATGGCTACACCTTC
CASSVAGYGYTF